A single sample is the source of the 27 T cell receptor beta chains below, sequenced in a study of blood T cells in healthy people across ages. The second PCR ran about 6 to 12 cycles with a sample-barcoded 5' primer and J-beta primers. MiXCR was run by TCRdb on the 5' RACE reads, yielding one entry per CDR3 protein. The table includes about 640,000 distinct CDR3 sequences, roughly 50% detected once. Material for sequencing was blood. The receptors were sampled from a man in his sixties in good health.

This clonotype was observed a few times. The chain is built from TRBV2 and TRBJ1-6; D remains ambiguous. The V end lost 6 bases, the J end lost 8 bases, and 17 bases lay between the germline ends. This CDR3 region has 15 residues. Germline-derived CDR1 and CDR2 are SNHLY and FYNNEI. The CDR3 loop is CASSLTPPTDSPLHF. Here the CDR3 DNA reads TGTGCCAGCAGCTTAACCCCCCCGACGGATTCACCCCTCCACTTT.

Many counts were recorded for this clonotype. The chain carries TRBV29-1 and TRBJ2-5; TRBD1 agrees at 10 bases. Germline V CDR1 and CDR2: SQVTM, ANQGSEA. The CDR3 is made up of 12 amino acids. Losses at the gene ends were 7 bases for V and 5 bases for J; bases not matched to a gene: 4. The CDR3 loop is CSADRGQETQYF. The CDR3 DNA follows: TGCAGCGCAGACAGGGGGCAGGAGACCCAGTACTTC. Together with reference TRBV29-1 and TRBJ2-5, the CDR3 gives the full variable domain: SAVISQKPSRDICQRGTSLTIQCQVDSQVTMMFWYRQQPGQSLTLIATANQGSEATYESGFVIDKFPISRPNLTFSTLTVSNMSPEDSSIYLCSADRGQETQYFGPGTRLLVL.

The gene calls are TRBV10-3 and TRBJ1-5; 9 bases are a match to TRBD1. Germline-derived CDR1 and CDR2 are ENHRY and SYGVKD. This CDR3 contains 16 residues. The V and J ends lost 3 bases and 0 bases, in that order; junction bases with no gene match: 3. In DNA, the CDR3 is TGTGCCATCAGTGACTCGGACAGGGGTAGCAATCAGCCCCAGCATTTT. Translation: CAISDSDRGSNQPQHF.

This clonotype was seen more than once but under ten times. The chain couples TRBV5-1 to TRBJ2-5, with 8 bases that match TRBD1. Per the germline V gene, CDR1 is SGHRS and CDR2 is YFSETQ. Trimming cost V 4 bases and J 2 bases; bases outside gene matches: 4. This CDR3 has 14 amino acids. CDR3 loop: CASSVTGVQETQYF. For the CDR3, the DNA is TGCGCCAGCAGCGTGACAGGGGTTCAAGAGACCCAGTACTTC. Drawing the rest from reference TRBV5-1 and TRBJ2-5, the complete variable domain is KAGVTQTPRYLIKTRGQQVTLSCSPISGHRSVSWYQQTPGQGLQFLFEYFSETQRNKGNFPGRFSGRQFSNSRSEMNVSTLELGDSALYLCASSVTGVQETQYFGPGTRLLVL.

The V call is TRBV5-1, the J call TRBJ1-4, with D possibly TRBD1 on 6 matching bases. Trimming removed 5 bases at V and 7 bases at J, with 18 bases between. There are 15 residues in the CDR3. Germline V CDR1 and CDR2: SGHRS, YFSETQ. CDR3 nucleotides: TGCGCCAGCAGTTTACAGGGCAATTCCCGTGAAAAACTGTTTTTT. This translates into CASSLQGNSREKLFF.

V usage is TRBV12-3 or TRBV12-4 and J usage is TRBJ2-1; the D call may be TRBD1 or TRBD2 (9 bases each). The CDR3 loop spans 15 amino acids. Deletions cut 4 bases from V and 8 bases from J, with 18 bases between. The CDR3 protein is CASSSTGGGGDEQFF. The CDR3 DNA follows: TGTGCCAGCAGTTCAACAGGGGGCGGGGGGGATGAGCAGTTCTTC.

This chain joins TRBV15 and TRBJ1-2; D is unresolved. Germline CDR1 and CDR2: LNHNV and YYDKDF (reference sequence). CDR3 length: 15 amino acids. Deletions cut 1 base from V and 8 bases from J, with 17 bases between. The CDR3 region is CATSRGRGRDGGYTF. The CDR3 DNA follows: TGTGCCACCAGCAGAGGCCGAGGCCGCGATGGGGGCTACACCTTC.

V gene TRBV6-1 combines with J gene TRBJ2-4; D is possibly TRBD1 (6 bases). With the DNA end fitting TRBJ2-7 better, the J assignment may be wrong. Germline lookup yields CDR1 MNHNS and CDR2 SASEGT. The CDR3 is 14 amino acids. The CDR3 is CASRNRVLAYEQYF. The DNA for the CDR3 is TGTGCCAGCAGAAACAGGGTGCTAGCCTACGAGCAGTACTTC.

The V call is TRBV7-9, the J call TRBJ2-6; D is ambiguous. The CDR3 contains 11 residues. Looked up from germline, CDR1 is SEHNR and CDR2 is FQNEAQ (reference sequence). V was trimmed by 3 bases and J by 11 bases, leaving 5 bases between them. The CDR3 reads CASSFAHVLTF. As DNA, the CDR3 is TGTGCCAGCAGCTTCGCCCACGTCCTGACTTTC.

The chain carries TRBV6-5 and TRBJ2-7; D may be TRBD1 (6 bases). Looked up from germline, CDR1 is MNHEY and CDR2 is SVGAGI. Trimming left V 4 bases short and J 0 bases short, with 13 bases between. CDR3 length equals 15 residues. The CDR3 spells CASSSNRAPSYEQYF. CDR3 nucleotide sequence: TGTGCCAGCAGTTCAAACAGGGCACCCTCCTACGAGCAGTACTTC.

This clonotype occurred a few times. The J gene is TRBJ2-5, the V gene TRBV25-1; TRBD2 might be the D (7 bases). V gave up 11 bases and J gave up 1 base, with 20 bases separating them. The CDR3 contains 15 residues. Germline assignment: CDR1 MGHDK and CDR2 SYGVNS. CDR3 in DNA: TGTGCCTATGGGCTGGTCCGGGGGGCCCAAGAGACCCAGTACTTC. It codes for CAYGLVRGAQETQYF.

The table lists this clonotype with a few counts. The J gene is TRBJ2-7, the V gene TRBV29-1; no clear D. Trimming pared 4 bases from V and 0 bases from J, leaving 10 bases between. This CDR3 region has 13 residues. From germline, CDR1 is SQVTM and CDR2 ANQGSEA. CDR3 in DNA: TGCAGCGTTGTTTCTGGCCTCTCCTACGAGCAGTACTTC. Its protein product is CSVVSGLSYEQYF.

The chain uses TRBV4-1 and TRBJ2-3; tentative D call: TRBD2 (7 bases). Between the trimmed V and J ends, which lost 0 bases and 1 base, there was a span of 14 bases. Germline assignment: CDR1 MGHRA and CDR2 YSYEKL. The length of the CDR3 is 17 residues. This chain's CDR3 is CASSQDDVGGRTDTQYF. The CDR3 DNA reads as TGCGCCAGCAGCCAAGATGACGTGGGGGGGCGCACAGATACGCAGTATTTT.

This clonotype occurred once. The V call is TRBV20-1, the J call TRBJ1-5; D may be TRBD1 (6 bases). V was pared by 5 bases and J by 5 bases, with 16 bases between. This CDR3 contains 14 residues. Germline CDR1 reads DFQATT; CDR2 reads SNEGSKA (reference sequence). CDR3 nucleotides: TGCAGTGCTCGGATGGACAGTGTCTATCAGCCCCAGCATTTT. Amino acid sequence: CSARMDSVYQPQHF.

The sample holds one count of this clonotype. The V call is TRBV28, the J call TRBJ2-3; 7 positions agree with TRBD2. Germline CDR1 MDHEN, CDR2 SYDVKM. The CDR3 is 15 residues long. With 3 bases clipped from V and 3 bases from J, the junction kept 6 bases outside the gene matches. CDR3 nucleotide sequence: TGTGCCAGCAGTTTGGGAGGGATCTGGACAGATACGCAGTATTTT. Protein product: CASSLGGIWTDTQYF. Full variable domain (rest looked up from reference TRBV28 and TRBJ2-3): DVKVTQSSRYLVKRTGEKVFLECVQDMDHENMFWYRQDPGLGLRLIYFSYDVKMKEKGDIPEGYSVSREKKERFSLILESASTNQTSMYLCASSLGGIWTDTQYFGPGTRLTVL.

The chain uses TRBV20-1 and TRBJ1-5; TRBD1 matches at 7 bases. Trimming removed 5 bases from V and 2 bases from J; junction bases left unmatched: 6. Looked up from germline, CDR1 is DFQATT and CDR2 is SNEGSKA (reference sequence). This CDR3 has 14 amino acids. CDR3 loop: CSADREGRNQPQHF. The CDR3 DNA sequence: TGCAGTGCTGACAGGGAAGGACGCAATCAGCCCCAGCATTTT.

The rearrangement joins TRBV6-5 to TRBJ2-7, with TRBD1 identical over 12 bases. Matching the DNA end better, TRBJ2-5 makes the J call doubtful. Germline V lookup: CDR1 MNHEY, CDR2 SVGAGI. The CDR3 spans 14 residues. The CDR3 reads CASGGTGGGETQYF. The CDR3 DNA is TGTGCCAGCGGTGGGACAGGGGGCGGCGAGACCCAGTACTTC.

The rearrangement links TRBV28 to TRBJ2-5; a weak D match, TRBD2 (7 bases). V was trimmed by 7 bases and J by 4 bases, leaving 22 bases between them. This CDR3 is built from 16 residues. CDR1 MDHEN and CDR2 SYDVKM come from the germline V gene. CDR3 protein: CASTEAGGGHGETQYF. CDR3 sequence (DNA): TGTGCCAGCACCGAAGCTGGGGGGGGCCACGGAGAGACCCAGTACTTC.

CDR3 region: CASSVDGGGGEQFF. The CDR3 bases are TGTGCCAGCAGCGTAGATGGGGGTGGAGGTGAGCAGTTCTTC. The chain recombines TRBV9 with TRBJ2-1, with D perhaps given as TRBD1 or TRBD2 (5 bases each). Germline CDR1 reads SGDLS; CDR2 reads YYNGEE. The CDR3 is made up of 14 amino acids. V was shortened by 0 bases and J by 9 bases, with 13 bases between the two germline ends.

The gene calls are TRBV10-3 and TRBJ2-2, with unresolved D. The CDR3 sequence is 13 residues long. V was pared by 0 bases and J by 6 bases, with 5 bases between. Germline-derived CDR1 and CDR2 are ENHRY and SYGVKD. In DNA, the CDR3 is TGTGCCATCAGTGAGTCGGCGGCCGGGGAGCTGTTTTTT. Protein product: CAISESAAGELFF.

The V gene is TRBV7-9, the J gene TRBJ1-4, with a weak D call TRBD1 (6 bases). Deletions cut 5 bases from V and 11 bases from J, with 12 bases between. This CDR3 is built from 12 residues. Germline V gene sequence: CDR1 SEHNR, CDR2 FQNEAQ (reference sequence). The chain's CDR3 is CASSLQGMKLFF. The CDR3 DNA reads TGTGCCAGCAGCCTTCAGGGGATGAAACTGTTTTTT. Together with reference TRBV7-9 and TRBJ1-4, the CDR3 gives the full variable domain: DTGVSQNPRHKITKRGQNVTFRCDPISEHNRLYWYRQTLGQGPEFLTYFQNEAQLEKSRLLSDRFSAERPKGSFSTLEIQRTEQGDSAMYLCASSLQGMKLFFGSGTQLSVL.

The rearrangement links TRBV12-3 or TRBV12-4 to TRBJ2-1, with D possibly being TRBD2 (5 bases). The CDR3 has 12 residues. V lost 3 bases and J lost 6, with 6 bases in between. In DNA, the CDR3 is TGTGCCAGCAGTTTCCGGGGCAATGAGCAGTTCTTC. Translated: CASSFRGNEQFF.

This rearrangement joins TRBV2 to TRBJ2-7; a possible D gene is TRBD2 (5 bases). The V end was cut by 6 bases, the J end by 3 bases, with 12 bases between. The CDR3 extends over 13 amino acids. Per germline, CDR1 SNHLY and CDR2 FYNNEI. The CDR3 sequence is CASSSLTSYEQYF. As DNA, the CDR3 is TGTGCCAGCAGCTCCCTTACTAGCTACGAGCAGTACTTC.

The chain recombines TRBV5-5 with TRBJ2-3; TRBD2 matches 7 bases. Germline CDR1 reads SGHKS; CDR2 reads YYEKEE (reference sequence). With V trimmed by 0 bases and J by 2 bases, 3 bases remained unmatched. The CDR3 has 15 residues. CDR3 amino acids: CASSLDGGTTDTQYF. The CDR3 bases are TGTGCCAGCAGCTTGGACGGGGGGACCACAGATACGCAGTATTTT. The variable domain in full, completed from reference TRBV5-5 and TRBJ2-3, reads DAGVTQSPTHLIKTRGQQVTLRCSPISGHKSVSWYQQVLGQGPQFIFQYYEKEERGRGNFPDRFSARQFPNYSSELNVNALLLGDSALYLCASSLDGGTTDTQYFGPGTRLTVL.

The V call is TRBV6-6, the J call TRBJ1-1, with D uncertain. The V end lost 2 bases, the J end lost 2 bases, and 12 bases lay between the germline ends. The CDR3 sequence is 15 residues long. Germline-derived CDR1 and CDR2 are MNHNY and SVGAGI (reference sequence). As DNA, the CDR3 is TGTGCCAGCAGTTACATTGCGCCATCAAACACTGAAGCTTTCTTT. Its protein product is CASSYIAPSNTEAFF.

This clonotype occurred a few times. The rearrangement joins TRBV29-1 to TRBJ2-5, with D perhaps matching TRBD1 (7 bases). V shed 4 bases and J shed 4 bases, with 19 bases lying between them. The CDR3 totals 15 residues. Germline lookup yields CDR1 SQVTM and CDR2 ANQGSEA. The CDR3 region has the DNA TGCAGCGTTGGATACGGGACTCAGGGGGGAGAGACCCAGTACTTC. Its translation is CSVGYGTQGGETQYF.

The chain links TRBV5-1 to TRBJ1-6; D may be TRBD1 (6 bases). This CDR3 contains 16 residues. Trimming stripped 0 bases from V and 10 bases from J, with 17 bases between. The germline V gene has CDR1 SGHRS and CDR2 YFSETQ. The CDR3 loop reads CASSLVGHKLGSPLHF. The CDR3 DNA reads TGCGCCAGCAGCTTGGTGGGACACAAGCTGGGCTCACCCCTCCACTTT.